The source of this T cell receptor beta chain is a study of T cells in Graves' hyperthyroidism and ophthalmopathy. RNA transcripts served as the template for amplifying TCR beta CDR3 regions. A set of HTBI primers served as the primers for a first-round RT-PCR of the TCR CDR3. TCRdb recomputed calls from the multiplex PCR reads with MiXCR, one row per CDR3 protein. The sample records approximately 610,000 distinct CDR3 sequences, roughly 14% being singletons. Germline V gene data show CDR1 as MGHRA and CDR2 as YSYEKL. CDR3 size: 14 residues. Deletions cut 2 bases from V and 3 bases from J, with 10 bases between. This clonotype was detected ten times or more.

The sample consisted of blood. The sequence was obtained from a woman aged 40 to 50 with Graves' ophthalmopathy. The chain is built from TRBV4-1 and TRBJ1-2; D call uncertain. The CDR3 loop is CASSQREADYGYTF. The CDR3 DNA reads TGCGCCAGCAGCCAACGGGAGGCGGACTATGGCTACACCTTC.